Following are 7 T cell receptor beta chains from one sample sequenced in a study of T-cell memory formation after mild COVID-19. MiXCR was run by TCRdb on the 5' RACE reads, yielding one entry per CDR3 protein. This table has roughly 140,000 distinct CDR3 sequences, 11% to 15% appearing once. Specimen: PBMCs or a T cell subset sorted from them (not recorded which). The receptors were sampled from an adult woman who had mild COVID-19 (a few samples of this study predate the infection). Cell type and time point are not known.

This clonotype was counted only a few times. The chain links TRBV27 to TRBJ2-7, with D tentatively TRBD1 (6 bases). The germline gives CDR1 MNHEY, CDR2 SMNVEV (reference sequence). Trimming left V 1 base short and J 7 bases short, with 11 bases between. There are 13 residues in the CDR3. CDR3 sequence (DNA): TGTGCCAGCAGTTTATTACAGGGCCGGGAGCAGTACTTC. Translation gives CASSLLQGREQYF.

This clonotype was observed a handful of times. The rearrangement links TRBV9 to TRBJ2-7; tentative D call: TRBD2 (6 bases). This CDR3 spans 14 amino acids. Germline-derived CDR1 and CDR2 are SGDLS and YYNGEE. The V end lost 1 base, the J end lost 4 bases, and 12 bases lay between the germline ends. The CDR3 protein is CASSVFQEGYEQYF. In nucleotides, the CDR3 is TGTGCCAGCAGCGTATTTCAGGAGGGTTACGAGCAGTACTTC.

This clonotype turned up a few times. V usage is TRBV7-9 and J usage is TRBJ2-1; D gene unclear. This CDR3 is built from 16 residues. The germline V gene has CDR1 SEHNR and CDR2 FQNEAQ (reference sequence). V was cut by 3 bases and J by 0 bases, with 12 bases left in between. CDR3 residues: CASSFLGRSSYNEQFF. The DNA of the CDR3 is TGTGCCAGCAGCTTTTTAGGCAGGAGCTCCTACAATGAGCAGTTCTTC.

This CDR3 is CASRLGIYEQYF. CDR3 DNA: TGTGCCAGCAGGCTAGGGATCTACGAGCAGTACTTC. V is TRBV7-9 and J is TRBJ2-7; no reliable D call. Trimming cost V 6 bases and J 3 bases, with 9 bases left between them. This CDR3 is 12 amino acids long. Germline values: CDR1 SEHNR, CDR2 FQNEAQ (reference sequence).

CDR3 in DNA: TGTGCCAGCAGCTTAGGGGGGGACAGAAGCTACGAGCAGTACTTC. It is translated as CASSLGGDRSYEQYF. This chain connects TRBV7-9 to TRBJ2-7; possible D gene TRBD1, 7 bases. Germline CDR1 is SEHNR and CDR2 is FQNEAQ (reference sequence). Trimming cost V 1 base and J 3 bases, with 13 bases left between them. This CDR3 spans 15 amino acids. Supplemented by reference TRBV7-9 and TRBJ2-7, the full variable domain reads DTGVSQNPRHKITKRGQNVTFRCDPISEHNRLYWYRQTLGQGPEFLTYFQNEAQLEKSRLLSDRFSAERPKGSFSTLEIQRTEQGDSAMYLCASSLGGDRSYEQYFGPGTRLTVT.

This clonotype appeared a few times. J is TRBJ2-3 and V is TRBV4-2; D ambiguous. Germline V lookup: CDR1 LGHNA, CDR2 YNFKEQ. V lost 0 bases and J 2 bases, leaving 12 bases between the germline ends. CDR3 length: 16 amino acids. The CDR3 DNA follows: TGTGCCAGCAGCCAAGAAAGTAACTTCTTCACAGATACGCAGTATTTT. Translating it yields CASSQESNFFTDTQYF.

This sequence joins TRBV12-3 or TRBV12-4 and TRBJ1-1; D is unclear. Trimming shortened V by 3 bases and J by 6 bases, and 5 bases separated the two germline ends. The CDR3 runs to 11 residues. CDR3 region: CASSFMAEAFF. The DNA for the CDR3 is TGTGCCAGCAGTTTCATGGCTGAAGCTTTCTTT.